This T cell receptor beta chain was identified during a study of OX40 agonist ivuxolimab in advanced cancers. As for the study in general: A male proportion of around 86% was recorded, with mean age approximately 64 years and range about 20 to 79. Enrollees could have had prior anti-PD-1, anti-PD-L1 or anti-CTLA-4 therapy, which approximately 40% had received.

Clones were read by immunoSEQ multiplex PCR, and TCRdb kept only the in-frame ones, dropping some. The sample shows about 83,000 clones, around 90% of them seen only once. Study conclusions and caveats: Clonal expansion was seen in CD4+ and CD8+ blood T cells by week 6 at 0.1 to 3.0 mg/kg. Certain nonresponders likewise exhibited a low normalized T-cell clonal expansion.

Concerning this clone itself: Antigen specificity is unknown.

This TCR came from an adult with an advanced solid tumor such as melanoma, head and neck, liver or kidney cancer. The sequencing used CD4+ or CD8+ T cells sorted from blood, collected in a trial of the OX40 agonist ivuxolimab.

CDR3: CASSYVGWEQYF. CDR3 nucleotides: TGTGCCAGCAGTTACGTAGGGTGGGAGCAGTACTTC. V usage is TRBV6-5 and J usage is TRBJ2-7; D remains ambiguous. The CDR3 contains 12 residues. Trimming removed 2 bases from V and 7 bases from J, with 9 bases in between. Germline V lookup: CDR1 MNHEY, CDR2 SVGAGI.